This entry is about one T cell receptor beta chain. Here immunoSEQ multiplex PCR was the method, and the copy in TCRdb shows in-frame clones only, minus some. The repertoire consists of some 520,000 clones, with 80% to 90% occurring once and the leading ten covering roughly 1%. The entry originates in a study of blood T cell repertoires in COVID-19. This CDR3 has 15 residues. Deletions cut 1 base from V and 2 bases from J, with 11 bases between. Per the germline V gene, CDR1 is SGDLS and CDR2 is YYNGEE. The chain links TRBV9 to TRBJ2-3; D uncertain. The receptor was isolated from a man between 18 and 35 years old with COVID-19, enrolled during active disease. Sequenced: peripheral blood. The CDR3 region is CASSVYDSYTDTQYF. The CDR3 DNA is TGTGCCAGCAGCGTATACGACTCATACACAGATACGCAGTATTTT.